This T cell receptor beta chain was documented in a study of T cell responses to AZD1222 COVID-19 vaccine. Study-level findings and limits: Spike was spanned by vaccine-associated CD4 TCRs, with dominance at 160-218 and 743-854.

This clone was seen only a few times. Its antigen is unidentified. Germline-derived CDR1 and CDR2 are SEHNR and FQNEAQ (reference sequence). V was clipped by 5 bases and J by 10 bases; unmatched bases: 11. The CDR3 is 15 residues long. Clones were read by immunoSEQ multiplex PCR, and TCRdb kept only the in-frame ones, dropping some. The data contain 35,000 to 45,000 clones, around 80% of them singletons. The receptor was derived from an adult who received the AZD1222 COVID-19 vaccine. The chain is built from TRBV7-9 and TRBJ1-6; TRBD1 aligns across 7 bases. Sequences were derived from peripheral blood, sampled 28 days after the second AZD1222 dose. The CDR3 region is CASSPSRGSESPLHF. CDR3 nucleotides: TGTGCCAGCAGCCCAAGCAGGGGGTCAGAGTCACCCCTCCACTTT.